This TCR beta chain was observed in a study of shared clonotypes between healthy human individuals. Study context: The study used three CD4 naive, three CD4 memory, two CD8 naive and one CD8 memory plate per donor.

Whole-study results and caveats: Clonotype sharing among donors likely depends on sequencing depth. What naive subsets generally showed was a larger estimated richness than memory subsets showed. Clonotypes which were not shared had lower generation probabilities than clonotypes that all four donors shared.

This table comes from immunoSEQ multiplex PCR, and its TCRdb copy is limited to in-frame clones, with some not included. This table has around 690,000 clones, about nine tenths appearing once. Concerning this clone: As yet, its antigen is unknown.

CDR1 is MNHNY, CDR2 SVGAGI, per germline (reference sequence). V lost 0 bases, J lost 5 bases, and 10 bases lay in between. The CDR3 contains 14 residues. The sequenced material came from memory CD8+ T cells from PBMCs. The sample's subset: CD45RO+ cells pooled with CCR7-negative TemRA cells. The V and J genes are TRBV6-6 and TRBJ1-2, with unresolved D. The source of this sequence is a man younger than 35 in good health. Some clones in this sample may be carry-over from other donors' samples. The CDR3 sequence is CASSYSEGWYGYTF. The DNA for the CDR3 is TGTGCCAGCAGTTACTCAGAGGGTTGGTATGGCTACACCTTC.